Presented here are 15 T cell receptor beta chains from one specimen sequenced in a study of blood T cell repertoires in COVID-19 (dated by TCRdb to between 2020 and 2021). Libraries were built with the immunoSEQ multiplex PCR assay. Here the immuneACCESS table is served through TCRdb, limited to in-frame sequences with V and J called. Missing clones are a known gap in these copies; in checked studies unresolved V genes cover under half, and the rest lacks a known reason. Counted in this sample were a few hundred thousand clones; 70% to 90% of them appeared once. Just under 6.5% of the sample is held by the ten biggest clonotypes. The sample comprised peripheral blood. These receptors all stem from a woman aged 50 to 60 with COVID-19, enrolled during active disease.

This rearrangement joins TRBV18 to TRBJ1-4, with a weak D call TRBD1 (5 bases). Germline CDR1 KGHSH, CDR2 LQKENI. The V end lost 6 bases, the J end lost 6 bases, and 14 bases lay between the germline ends. The CDR3 is made up of 14 amino acids. CDR3 bases: TGTGCCAGCTCGCCTGCGGGAGGGGATGAAAAACTGTTTTTT. Protein sequence: CASSPAGGDEKLFF.

The chain uses TRBV7-6 and TRBJ2-3; 9 positions agree with TRBD2. Germline V gene lookup returns CDR1 SGHVS and CDR2 FNYEAQ. The CDR3 is 17 residues long. With V trimmed by 2 bases and J by 0 bases, 6 bases remained unmatched. CDR3 in amino acids: CASSLTSGWASTDTQYF. The CDR3 nucleotides are TGTGCCAGCAGCTTAACTAGCGGGTGGGCTAGCACAGATACGCAGTATTTT.

The rearrangement links TRBV19 to TRBJ2-7, with TRBD2 matching over 10 bases. From germline, CDR1 is LNHDA and CDR2 SQIVND (reference sequence). This CDR3 comprises 16 residues. V gave up 0 bases and J gave up 6 bases; unmatched junction bases: 8. CDR3 in DNA: TGTGCCAGTAGTATAGAAAATAGGGCTAGCGGGAGCGAGCAGTACTTC. Its translation is CASSIENRASGSEQYF.

About this clone: Other DNA sequences in the sample encode the same CDR3. The CDR3 protein is CASSPQGLNTEAFF. CDR3 nucleotides: TGTGCCAGTAGTCCCCAGGGCCTGAACACTGAAGCTTTCTTT. The V gene is TRBV19, the J gene TRBJ1-1, with D perhaps matching TRBD1 (5 bases). The germline V gene has CDR1 LNHDA and CDR2 SQIVND (reference sequence). Deletions cut 5 bases from V and 0 bases from J, with 10 bases between. The CDR3 runs 14 residues.

This chain links TRBV30 with TRBJ2-1, with D uncertain. The CDR3 runs 13 residues. CDR1 GTSNPN and CDR2 SVGIG come from the germline V gene (reference sequence). V was pared by 0 bases and J by 0 bases, with 3 bases between. Here the CDR3 DNA reads TGTGCCTGGAGTGTATACTCCTACAATGAGCAGTTCTTC. Its protein is CAWSVYSYNEQFF.

This clone was observed once. The chain is built from TRBV10-3 and TRBJ2-4; a weak D match, TRBD2 (7 bases). Germline CDR1 reads ENHRY; CDR2 reads SYGVKD. CDR3 length equals 18 residues. Trimming took 0 bases from V and 5 from J, leaving 20 bases between them. The CDR3 DNA follows: TGTGCCATCAGTGAGTCAGGCCGTCCGGGGGCGGGGGAAAACATTCAGTACTTC. Its protein is CAISESGRPGAGENIQYF.

The chain employs TRBV5-1 and TRBJ1-3; D is unresolved. This CDR3 comprises 14 residues. Germline CDR1 is SGHRS and CDR2 is YFSETQ. The V end was cut by 0 bases, the J end by 1 base, with 5 bases between. The CDR3 here is CASSLEASGNTIYF. Written as DNA, the CDR3 is TGCGCCAGCAGCTTGGAAGCTTCTGGAAACACCATATATTTT.

The V call is TRBV29-1, the J call TRBJ1-1, with TRBD1 as a possible D gene (5 bases). Per the germline V gene, CDR1 is SQVTM and CDR2 is ANQGSEA. The V gene lost 5 bases and the J gene lost 1 base, with 8 bases spanning the gap. The CDR3 consists of 12 residues. CDR3 protein: CSVLGENTEAFF. Written as DNA, the CDR3 is TGCAGCGTTTTAGGGGAGAACACTGAAGCTTTCTTT.

This clone was seen just once. The chain carries TRBV3-1 (or the pseudogene TRBV3-2) and TRBJ2-4, with D possibly matching TRBD2 (5 bases). There are 17 residues in the CDR3. Trimming left V 0 bases short and J 4 bases short, with 16 bases between. Germline CDR1 and CDR2: LGHDT and YNNKEL (reference sequence). The CDR3 bases are TGTGCCAGCAGCCAAGAGGAGGCAAACGTAAGAAAAAACATTCAGTACTTC. This codes for CASSQEEANVRKNIQYF.

The chain carries TRBV5-4 and TRBJ1-2; 7 bases fit TRBD1. The J segment lost 3 bases and the V segment lost 5 bases, leaving 7 bases of the junction unmatched. Looked up from germline, CDR1 is SGHNT and CDR2 is YYREEE (reference sequence). The CDR3 contains 14 residues. The CDR3 protein is CASRPGTADYGYTF. Written as DNA, the CDR3 is TGTGCCAGCAGACCCGGGACAGCAGACTATGGCTACACCTTC.

V and J are TRBV5-6 and TRBJ1-1, with D maybe TRBD1 (6 bases). The CDR3 has 13 amino acids. Trimming cost V 4 bases and J 4 bases, with 11 bases left between them. From germline, CDR1 is SGHDT and CDR2 YYEEEE. The DNA of the CDR3 is TGTGCCAGCAGCAGGGTGGGGGCCACTGAAGCTTTCTTT. This translates into CASSRVGATEAFF. The full variable domain, in which reference TRBV5-6 and TRBJ1-1 provide the parts outside the CDR3, is DAGVTQSPTHLIKTRGQQVTLRCSPKSGHDTVSWYQQALGQGPQFIFQYYEEEERQRGNFPDRFSGHQFPNYSSELNVNALLLGDSALYLCASSRVGATEAFFGQGTRLTVV.

The chain is built from TRBV12-3 or TRBV12-4 and TRBJ2-2; D gene unclear. V gave up 5 bases and J gave up 2 bases, with 3 bases separating them. The CDR3 totals 12 residues. In nucleotides, the CDR3 is TGTGCCAGCAGTGTAAACACCGGGGAGCTGTTTTTT. It specifies CASSVNTGELFF.

The rearrangement joins TRBV11-2 to TRBJ2-3; D possibly corresponds to TRBD2 (6 bases). The germline V and J ends were trimmed by 5 bases and 3 bases, with 12 bases remaining between them. The CDR3 covers 14 residues. CDR1 is SGHAT and CDR2 is FQNNGV in the germline V gene. The CDR3 bases are TGTGCCAGCAGCCGGGGCGGGGTTACAGATACGCAGTATTTT. The encoded protein is CASSRGGVTDTQYF.

This chain joins TRBV4-1 and TRBJ1-1, with TRBD1 matching over 8 bases. The CDR3 runs 17 residues. In germline, CDR1 is MGHRA, CDR2 YSYEKL. V trimming: 5 bases; J trimming: 9 bases; junction bases outside the gene matches: 20. The CDR3 DNA sequence: TGCGCCAGCAGCACACGACAGGGGAGCTTTGTTTCCGAACAAGCTTTCTTT. The encoded protein is CASSTRQGSFVSEQAFF.

The chain joins TRBV2 to TRBJ2-5; tentative D call: TRBD2 (5 bases). Germline CDR1 and CDR2: SNHLY and FYNNEI. Trimming stripped 6 bases from V and 5 bases from J, with 13 bases between. This CDR3 is 13 amino acids long. The CDR3, as DNA: TGTGCCAGCAGAAGGACTGTTGAGGAGACCCAGTACTTC. Amino acids: CASRRTVEETQYF.